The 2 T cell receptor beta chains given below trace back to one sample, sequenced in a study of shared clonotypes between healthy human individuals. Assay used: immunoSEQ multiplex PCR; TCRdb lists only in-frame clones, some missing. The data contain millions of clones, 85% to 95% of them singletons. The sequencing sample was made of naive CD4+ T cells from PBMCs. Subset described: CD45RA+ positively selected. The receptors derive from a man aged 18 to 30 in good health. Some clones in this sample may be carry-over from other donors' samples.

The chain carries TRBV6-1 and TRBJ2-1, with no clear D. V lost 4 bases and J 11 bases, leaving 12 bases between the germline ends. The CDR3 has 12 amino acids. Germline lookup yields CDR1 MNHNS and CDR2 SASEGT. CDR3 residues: CASSGTVFKQFF. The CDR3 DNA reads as TGTGCCAGCAGTGGAACAGTGTTCAAGCAGTTCTTC.

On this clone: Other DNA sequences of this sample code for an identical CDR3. In nucleotides, the CDR3 is TGTGCCAGCAGCGGCACCGTTTCTGGAAACACCATATATTTT. Its protein is CASSGTVSGNTIYF. The chain links TRBV9 to TRBJ1-3; D is undetermined. Trimming pared 3 bases from V and 1 base from J, leaving 8 bases between. The CDR3 spans 14 residues. Per germline, CDR1 SGDLS and CDR2 YYNGEE.